These T cell receptor beta chains were read from a single sample in a study of CD8 T cells in ankylosing spondylitis. TCRdb analysed the 5' RACE reads with MiXCR anew, one entry per CDR3 protein. The sample lists around 150,000 distinct CDR3 sequences; roughly 44% were seen once. Sequenced input: synovial fluid, either unsorted or a sorted T cell fraction (not recorded which). These receptors originate from a male donor with ankylosing spondylitis. Both conserved end residues are part of each CDR3. Fields, in order: clone size, D gene, V gene, J gene, CDR3 DNA, CDR3 protein. A D gene is named only where the DNA matches it firmly. Expanded clones get a size class; other rows say once, few or many, or leave the size out.

.	.	TRBV7-2	TRBJ2-7	TGTGCCAGCAGCTTGGACTTTAGCTCCTACGAGCAGTACTTC	CASSLDFSSYEQYF
.	TRBD2	TRBV4-3	TRBJ2-5	TGCGCCAGCAGCACTCACCTAGCGGGGTGGCTCGGGGGCGGCCAAGAGACCCAGTACTTC	CASSTHLAGWLGGGQETQYF
few	TRBD1	TRBV12-3/TRBV12-4	TRBJ2-5	TGTGCCAGCAGTCCCCTCCCGGGACAGGGTGGGGGAGAGACCCAGTACTTC	CASSPLPGQGGGETQYF
.	.	TRBV29-1	TRBJ1-1	TGCAGCGTTTACTCGAACACTGAAGCTTTCTTT	CSVYSNTEAFF
few	TRBD1	TRBV29-1	TRBJ2-2	TGCAGCGGTAGATCCGGGACAGGGGATACCGGGGAGCTGTTTTTT	CSGRSGTGDTGELFF
.	TRBD1	TRBV10-3	TRBJ1-1	TGTGCCATCAGTGAGATCCGGGACAGGGTTACCCCCATGAACACTGAAGCTTTCTTT	CAISEIRDRVTPMNTEAFF
.	.	TRBV6-2/TRBV6-3	TRBJ1-5	TGTGCCAGCAGGCGACAGGACGGCAATCAGCCCCAGCATTTT	CASRRQDGNQPQHF
few	.	TRBV6-4	TRBJ2-7	TGTGCCAGCAGCGAATCAGACAGAGACGAGCAGTACTTC	CASSESDRDEQYF
few	.	TRBV12-3/TRBV12-4	TRBJ2-7	TGTGCCAGCAGTTTAGGGCCAGGGGATCCCTACGAGCAGTACTTC	CASSLGPGDPYEQYF
.	.	TRBV4-2	TRBJ2-1	TGTGCCAGCAGCCAAGGCTTCGACTTCCCTGAGCAGTTCTTC	CASSQGFDFPEQFF
many	.	TRBV7-9	TRBJ2-7	TGTGCCAGCAGCTATTCCTTTGACACCATCGAGCAGTACTTC	CASSYSFDTIEQYF
.	TRBD2	TRBV4-1	TRBJ2-7	TGCGCCAGCAGCCAAGTAGAGACTAGCGGAGCCTCCTACGAGCAGTACTTC	CASSQVETSGASYEQYF
.	.	TRBV6-2/TRBV6-3	TRBJ2-1	TGTGCCAGCAGAGAGCTCCCCGAGTCCAATGAGCAGTTCTTC	CASRELPESNEQFF
few	.	TRBV12-3/TRBV12-4	TRBJ1-5	TGTGCCAGCAGTTTACGGGGGGCTCGACAGCCCCAGCATTTT	CASSLRGARQPQHF
many	.	TRBV15	TRBJ2-7	TGTGCCACCAGCGTTCGACCCGACGAGCAGTACTTC	CATSVRPDEQYF
.	.	TRBV5-1	TRBJ2-2	TGCGCCAGCAGCCCTCGGGGGTCGAACACCGGGGAGCTGTTTTTT	CASSPRGSNTGELFF
.	TRBD2	TRBV20-1	TRBJ2-1	TGCAGTGCTAGAGATGGGCGGGGGAATGAGCAGTTCTTC	CSARDGRGNEQFF
few	.	TRBV6-5	TRBJ2-1	TGTGCCAGCAGTTACCAGGGGCATGAGCAGTTCTTC	CASSYQGHEQFF
.	.	TRBV11-2	TRBJ1-1	TGTGCCAGCAGCTTAATCCGGGGACACCCTGAAGCTTTCTTT	CASSLIRGHPEAFF
many	TRBD1	TRBV6-2/TRBV6-3	TRBJ2-7	TGTGCCAGCAGCCCAGGGACAGCCTACGAGCAGTACTTC	CASSPGTAYEQYF
.	TRBD2	TRBV11-1	TRBJ2-1	TGTGCCAGCAGCTTACCGCTGACTAGCGGGGGGGCCCCTCACGCCTACAATGAGCAGTTCTTC	CASSLPLTSGGAPHAYNEQFF
.	.	TRBV18	TRBJ2-7	TGTGCCAGCTCACCGTCGTCTCGCCAGTACTTC	CASSPSSRQYF
many	TRBD2	TRBV12-3/TRBV12-4	TRBJ2-5	TGTGCCAGCCGGGGGGATAGGGAGACCCAGTACTTC	CASRGDRETQYF
few	.	TRBV12-3/TRBV12-4	TRBJ1-1	TGTGCCAGCAGCCCCTGGGGTGACAGAGAAGCTTTCTTT	CASSPWGDREAFF
.	.	TRBV27	TRBJ2-1	TGTGCCAGCACCTTCCGAGGGGGCTCCTACAATGAGCAGTTCTTC	CASTFRGGSYNEQFF
many	.	TRBV12-3/TRBV12-4	TRBJ2-1	TGTGCCAGCAGTCCAGAGAAAAACAATGAGCAGTTCTTC	CASSPEKNNEQFF
.	TRBD1	TRBV7-9	TRBJ1-2	TGTGCCAGCAGCCCGGACAGGGGGCGCACTTTCCTATATGGCTACACCTTC	CASSPDRGRTFLYGYTF
.	.	TRBV4-3	TRBJ2-5	TGCGCCAGCAGCCAACTTAGAGGATCTCAAGAGACCCAGTACTTC	CASSQLRGSQETQYF
many	.	TRBV7-9	TRBJ2-1	TGTGCCAGCAGCCCCGCGGGGGCCACCTACAATGAGCAGTTCTTC	CASSPAGATYNEQFF